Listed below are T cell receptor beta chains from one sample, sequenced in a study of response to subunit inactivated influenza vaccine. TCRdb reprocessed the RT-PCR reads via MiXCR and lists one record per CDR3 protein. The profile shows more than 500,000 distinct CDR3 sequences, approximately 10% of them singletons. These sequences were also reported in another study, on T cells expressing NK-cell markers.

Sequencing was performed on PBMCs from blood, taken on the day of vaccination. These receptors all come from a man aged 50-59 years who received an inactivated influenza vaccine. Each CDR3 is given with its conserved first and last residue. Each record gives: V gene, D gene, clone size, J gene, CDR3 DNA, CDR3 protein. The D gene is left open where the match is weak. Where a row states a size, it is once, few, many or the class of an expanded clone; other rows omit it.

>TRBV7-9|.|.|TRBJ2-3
TGTGCCAGCAGCTTAGCATCGACTACAGATACGCAGTATTTT
CASSLASTTDTQYF
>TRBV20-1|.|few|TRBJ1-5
TGCAGTGCTAGATCCAGGGGCCGCAATCAGCCCCAGCATTTT
CSARSRGRNQPQHF
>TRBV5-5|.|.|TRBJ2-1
TGTGCCAGCAGCCACAGGGATAGCTCCTACAATGAGCAGTTCTTC
CASSHRDSSYNEQFF
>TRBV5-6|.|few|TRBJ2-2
TGTGCCAGCAGCTTGGAGTCGGTGGGATACGGAACCGGGGAGCTGTTTTTT
CASSLESVGYGTGELFF
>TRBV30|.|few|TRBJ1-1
TGTGCCTGGGCTGGTGGGTCCTCTGAAGCTTTCTTT
CAWAGGSSEAFF
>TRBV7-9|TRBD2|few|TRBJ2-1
TGTGCCAGCTCCGCGGGGGGTACCTACAATGAGCAGTTCTTC
CASSAGGTYNEQFF
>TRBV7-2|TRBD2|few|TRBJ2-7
TGTGCCAGCAGGGGGCCCCAAAGCGGGATTCGGTACTTC
CASRGPQSGIRYF
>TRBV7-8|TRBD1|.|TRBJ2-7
TGTGCCAGCAGCGCCCAACCGGGACAGGGCTACGAGCAGTACTTC
CASSAQPGQGYEQYF
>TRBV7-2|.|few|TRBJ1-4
TGTGCCAGCAGCTTAACCGGGACGGCGGGAGAAAAACTGTTTTTT
CASSLTGTAGEKLFF
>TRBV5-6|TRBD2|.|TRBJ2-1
TGTGCCAGCAGCCCTGGGTCCGGGACTAGCTCCTACAATGAGCAGTTCTTC
CASSPGSGTSSYNEQFF
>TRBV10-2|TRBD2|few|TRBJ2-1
TGCGCCAGCAGTGACCCGGGGGGCTCCTACAATGAGCAGTTCTTC
CASSDPGGSYNEQFF